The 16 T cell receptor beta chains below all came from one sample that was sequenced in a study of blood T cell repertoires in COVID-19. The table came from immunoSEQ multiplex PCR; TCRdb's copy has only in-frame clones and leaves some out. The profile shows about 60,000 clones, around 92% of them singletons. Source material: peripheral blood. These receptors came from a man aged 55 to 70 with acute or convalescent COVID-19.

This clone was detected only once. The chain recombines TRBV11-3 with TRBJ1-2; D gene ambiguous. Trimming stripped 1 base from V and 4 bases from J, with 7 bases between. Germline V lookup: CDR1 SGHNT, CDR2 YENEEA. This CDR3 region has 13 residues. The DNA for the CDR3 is TGTGCCAGCAGCTTAGCACAGAGCTATGGCTACACCTTC. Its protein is CASSLAQSYGYTF. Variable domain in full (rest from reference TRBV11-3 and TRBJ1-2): EAGVVQSPRYKIIEKKQPVAFWCNPISGHNTLYWYLQNLGQGPELLIRYENEEAVDDSQLPKDRFSAERLKGVDSTLKIQPAELGDSAVYLCASSLAQSYGYTFGSGTRLTVV.

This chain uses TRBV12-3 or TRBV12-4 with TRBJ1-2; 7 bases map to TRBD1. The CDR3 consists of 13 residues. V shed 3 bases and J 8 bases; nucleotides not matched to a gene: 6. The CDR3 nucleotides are TGTGCCAGCAGTTTGGAGGGGGCGCGAGGCTACACCTTC. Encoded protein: CASSLEGARGYTF.

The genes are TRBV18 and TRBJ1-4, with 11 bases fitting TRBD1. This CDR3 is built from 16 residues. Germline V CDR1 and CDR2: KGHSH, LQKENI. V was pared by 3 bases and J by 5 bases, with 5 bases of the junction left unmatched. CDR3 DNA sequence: TGTGCCAGCTCACCCACTCGGGACAGGGGGAATGAAAAACTGTTTTTT. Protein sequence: CASSPTRDRGNEKLFF.

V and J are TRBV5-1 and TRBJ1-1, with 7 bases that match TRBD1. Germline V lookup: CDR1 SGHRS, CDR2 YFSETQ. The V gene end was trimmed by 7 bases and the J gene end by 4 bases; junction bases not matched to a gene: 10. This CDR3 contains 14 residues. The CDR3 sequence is CASGRGAEGTEAFF. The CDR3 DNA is TGCGCCAGCGGCAGGGGGGCGGAGGGCACTGAAGCTTTCTTT.

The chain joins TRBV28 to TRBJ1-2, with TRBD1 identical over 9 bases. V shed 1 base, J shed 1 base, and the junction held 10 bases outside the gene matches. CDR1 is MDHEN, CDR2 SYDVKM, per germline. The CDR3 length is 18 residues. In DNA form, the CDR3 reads TGTGCCAGCAGTTTATCGGGACAGGGAGGAACCTTTAACTATGGCTACACCTTC. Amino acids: CASSLSGQGGTFNYGYTF.

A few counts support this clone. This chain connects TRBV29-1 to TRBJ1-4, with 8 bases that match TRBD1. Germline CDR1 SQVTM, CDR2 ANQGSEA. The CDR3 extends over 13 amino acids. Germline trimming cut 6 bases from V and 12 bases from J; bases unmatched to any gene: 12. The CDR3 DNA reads TGCAGCGTCCCGACAGGGGCAGGAGAGCAACTGTTTTTT. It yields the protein CSVPTGAGEQLFF.

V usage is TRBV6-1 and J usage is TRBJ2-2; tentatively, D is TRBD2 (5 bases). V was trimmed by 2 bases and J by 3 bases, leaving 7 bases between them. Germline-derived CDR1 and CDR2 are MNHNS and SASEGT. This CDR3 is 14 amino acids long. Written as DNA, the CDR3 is TGTGCCAGCAGTGAACTCGGGGACACCGGGGAGCTGTTTTTT. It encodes CASSELGDTGELFF.

CDR3 coding DNA: TGTGCCAGCTCACCATACGGGTCGCAACGAGAGACCCAGTACTTC. It specifies CASSPYGSQRETQYF. The chain couples TRBV18 to TRBJ2-5; D gene uncertain. V was trimmed by 2 bases and J by 4 bases, leaving 14 bases between them. CDR1 is KGHSH, CDR2 LQKENI, per germline. The CDR3 is 15 residues long.

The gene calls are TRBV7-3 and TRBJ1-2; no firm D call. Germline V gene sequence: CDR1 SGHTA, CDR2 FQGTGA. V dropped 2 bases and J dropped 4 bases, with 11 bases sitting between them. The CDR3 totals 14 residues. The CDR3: CASSLYGEGYGYTF. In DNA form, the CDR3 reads TGTGCCAGCAGCTTATACGGGGAAGGCTATGGCTACACCTTC. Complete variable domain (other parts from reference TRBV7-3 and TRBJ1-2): GAGVSQTPSNKVTEKGKYVELRCDPISGHTALYWYRQSLGQGPEFLIYFQGTGAADDSGLPNDRFFAVRPEGSVSTLKIQRTERGDSAVYLCASSLYGEGYGYTFGSGTRLTVV.

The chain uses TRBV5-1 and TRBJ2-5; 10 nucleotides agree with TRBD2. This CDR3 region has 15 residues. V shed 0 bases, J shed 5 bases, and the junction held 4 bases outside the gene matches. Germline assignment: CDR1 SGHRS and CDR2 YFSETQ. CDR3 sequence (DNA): TGCGCCAGCAGCTTGGGGACTAGCGGTTGGGAGACCCAGTACTTC. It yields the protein CASSLGTSGWETQYF.

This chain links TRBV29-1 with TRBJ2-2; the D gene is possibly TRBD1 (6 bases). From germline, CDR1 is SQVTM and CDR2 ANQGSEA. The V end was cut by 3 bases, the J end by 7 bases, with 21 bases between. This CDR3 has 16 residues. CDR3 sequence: CSVDRGGEFGNGELFF. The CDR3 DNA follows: TGCAGCGTTGACAGAGGGGGAGAATTCGGGAACGGGGAGCTGTTTTTT.

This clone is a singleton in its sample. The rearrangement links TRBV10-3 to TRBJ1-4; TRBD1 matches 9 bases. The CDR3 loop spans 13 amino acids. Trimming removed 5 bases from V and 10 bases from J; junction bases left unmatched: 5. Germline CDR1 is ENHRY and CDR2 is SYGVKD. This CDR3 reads CAISSGQGPKLFF. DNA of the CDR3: TGTGCCATCAGTTCGGGACAGGGACCAAAACTGTTTTTT.

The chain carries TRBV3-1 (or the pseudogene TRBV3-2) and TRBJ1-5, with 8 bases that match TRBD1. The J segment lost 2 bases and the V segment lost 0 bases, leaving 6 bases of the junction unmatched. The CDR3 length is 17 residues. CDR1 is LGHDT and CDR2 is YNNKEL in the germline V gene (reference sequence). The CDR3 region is CASSQDPSGGGNQPQHF. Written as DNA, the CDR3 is TGTGCCAGCAGCCAAGATCCGTCAGGGGGCGGCAATCAGCCCCAGCATTTT.

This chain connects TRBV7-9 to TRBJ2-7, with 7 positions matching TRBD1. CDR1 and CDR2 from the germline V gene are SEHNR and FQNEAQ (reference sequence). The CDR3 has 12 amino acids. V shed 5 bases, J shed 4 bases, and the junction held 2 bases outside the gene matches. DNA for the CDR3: TGTGCCAGCAGCCCGACAGGGTACGAGCAGTACTTC. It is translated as CASSPTGYEQYF.

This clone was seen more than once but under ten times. The CDR3 region has the DNA TGTGCCAGCAGTTCCTTGGCGGGAGGGGAAGCCAACTATGGCTACACCTTC. Translating it yields CASSSLAGGEANYGYTF. The chain links TRBV27 to TRBJ1-2, with D tentatively TRBD1 (5 bases). The CDR3 runs to 17 residues. From germline, CDR1 is MNHEY and CDR2 SMNVEV (reference sequence). V lost 4 bases and J lost 2, with 20 bases in between.

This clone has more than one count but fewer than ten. The CDR3 sequence is CASISNTEAFF. CDR3 nucleotides: TGTGCCAGCATTAGCAACACTGAAGCTTTCTTT. The chain combines TRBV28 with TRBJ1-1; D uncertain. Germline values: CDR1 MDHEN, CDR2 SYDVKM. Trimming removed 7 bases at V and 2 bases at J, with 5 bases between. The CDR3 consists of 11 residues. The full variable domain, in which reference TRBV28 and TRBJ1-1 provide the parts outside the CDR3, is DVKVTQSSRYLVKRTGEKVFLECVQDMDHENMFWYRQDPGLGLRLIYFSYDVKMKEKGDIPEGYSVSREKKERFSLILESASTNQTSMYLCASISNTEAFFGQGTRLTVV.